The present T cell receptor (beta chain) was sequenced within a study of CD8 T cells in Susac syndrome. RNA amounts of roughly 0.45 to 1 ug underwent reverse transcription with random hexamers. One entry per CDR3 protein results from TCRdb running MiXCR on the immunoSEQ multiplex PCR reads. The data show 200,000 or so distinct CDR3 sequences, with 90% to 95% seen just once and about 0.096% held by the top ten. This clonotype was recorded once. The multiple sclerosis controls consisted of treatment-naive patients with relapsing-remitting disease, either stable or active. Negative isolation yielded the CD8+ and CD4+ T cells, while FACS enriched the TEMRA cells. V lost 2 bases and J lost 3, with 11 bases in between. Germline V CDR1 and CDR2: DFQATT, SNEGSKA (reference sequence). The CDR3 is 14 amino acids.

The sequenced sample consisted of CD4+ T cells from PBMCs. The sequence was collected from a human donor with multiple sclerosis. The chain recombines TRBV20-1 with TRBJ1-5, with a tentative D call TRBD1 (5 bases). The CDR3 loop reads CSARWGGYNQPQHF. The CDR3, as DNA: TGCAGTGCTAGATGGGGCGGATACAATCAGCCCCAGCATTTT.